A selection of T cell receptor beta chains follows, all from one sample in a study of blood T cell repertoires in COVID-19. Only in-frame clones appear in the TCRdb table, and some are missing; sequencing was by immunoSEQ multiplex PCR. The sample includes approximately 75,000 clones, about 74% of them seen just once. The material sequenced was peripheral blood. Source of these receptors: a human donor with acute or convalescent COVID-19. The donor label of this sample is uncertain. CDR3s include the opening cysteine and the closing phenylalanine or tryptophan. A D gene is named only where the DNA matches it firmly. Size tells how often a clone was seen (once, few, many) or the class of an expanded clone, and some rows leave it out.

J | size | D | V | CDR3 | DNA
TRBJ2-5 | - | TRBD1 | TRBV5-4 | CASSQGVQSETQYF | TGTGCCAGCAGTCAGGGGGTCCAATCGGAGACCCAGTACTTC
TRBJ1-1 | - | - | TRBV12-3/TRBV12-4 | CASSLGGATEAFF | TGTGCCAGCAGTTTGGGGGGAGCCACTGAAGCTTTCTTT
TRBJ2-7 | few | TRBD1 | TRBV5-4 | CASSEQGVSYEQYF | TGTGCCAGCAGCGAACAGGGGGTATCCTACGAGCAGTACTTC
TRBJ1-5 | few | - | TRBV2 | CASSAGTLVVGQHF | TGTGCCAGCAGTGCCGGGACACTTGTGGTGGGGCAGCATTTT
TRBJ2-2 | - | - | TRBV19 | CASSITGREGNTGELFF | TGTGCCAGTAGTATTACTGGGAGAGAGGGGAACACCGGGGAGCTGTTTTTT
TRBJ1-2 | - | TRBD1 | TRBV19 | CASSIEDRAIGYTF | TGTGCCAGTAGTATAGAGGACAGGGCGATTGGCTACACCTTC
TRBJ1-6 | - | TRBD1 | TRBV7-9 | CASSYDRVGDSPLHF | TGTGCCAGCAGCTACGACAGGGTAGGAGATTCACCCCTCCACTTT
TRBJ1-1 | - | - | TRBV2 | CASSEEGHMNTEAFF | TGTGCCAGCAGTGAGGAGGGCCACATGAACACTGAAGCTTTCTTT
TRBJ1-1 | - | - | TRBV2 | CASSLSRGTEAFF | TGTGCCAGCAGTCTATCGAGGGGGACTGAAGCTTTCTTT
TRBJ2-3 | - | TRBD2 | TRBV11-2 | CASSPGTRLDTQYF | TGTGCCAGCAGCCCCGGGACTAGGTTAGATACGCAGTATTTT
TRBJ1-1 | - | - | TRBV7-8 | CASSLLPNTEAFF | TGTGCCAGCAGCTTACTACCGAACACTGAAGCTTTCTTT
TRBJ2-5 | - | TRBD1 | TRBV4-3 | CASSPTGVETQYF | TGCGCCAGCAGCCCGACAGGGGTGGAGACCCAGTACTTC
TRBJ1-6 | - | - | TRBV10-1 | CASSETDIYSPLHF | TGCGCCAGCAGTGAAACGGACATCTATTCACCCCTCCACTTT
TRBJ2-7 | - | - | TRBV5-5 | CASSLRDSGFGNYEQYF | TGTGCCAGCAGCCTGCGGGATTCGGGCTTTGGGAACTACGAGCAGTACTTC
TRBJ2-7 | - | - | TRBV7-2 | CASSESGRTTYEQYF | TGTGCCAGCAGCGAAAGCGGGCGGACCACCTACGAGCAGTACTTC
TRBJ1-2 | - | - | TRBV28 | CASKVTGRGYTF | TGTGCCAGCAAGGTTACAGGGAGAGGCTACACCTTC
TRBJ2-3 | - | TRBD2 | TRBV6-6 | CASNGGGLKDTQYF | TGTGCCAGCAACGGGGGGGGCCTTAAAGATACGCAGTATTTT
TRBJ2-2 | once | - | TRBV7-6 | CASSLVAETNTGELFF | TGTGCCAGCAGCTTAGTGGCGGAGACGAACACCGGGGAGCTGTTTTTT
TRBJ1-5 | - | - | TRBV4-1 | CASSQDVGLGNQPQHF | TGCGCCAGCAGCCAAGATGTGGGGCTCGGCAATCAGCCCCAGCATTTT
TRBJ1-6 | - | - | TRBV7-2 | CASSLDVGGGSPLHF | TGTGCCAGCAGCTTAGATGTGGGAGGAGGATCACCCCTCCACTTT
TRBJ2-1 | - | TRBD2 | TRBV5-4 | CASSLDSGSYNEQFF | TGTGCCAGCAGCTTGGATAGCGGGAGCTACAATGAGCAGTTCTTC
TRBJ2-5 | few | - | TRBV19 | CASSIGGTQYF | TGTGCCAGTAGTATCGGGGGGACCCAGTACTTC
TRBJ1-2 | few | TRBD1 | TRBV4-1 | CASSQDRTGATF | TGCGCCAGCAGCCAAGATCGGACAGGAGCCACCTTC
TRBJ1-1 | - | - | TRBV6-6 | CASTAGNTEAFF | TGTGCCAGCACCGCAGGGAACACTGAAGCTTTCTTT
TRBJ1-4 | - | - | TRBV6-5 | CASRPVGPTNEKLFF | TGTGCCAGCAGGCCCGTGGGCCCAACTAATGAAAAACTGTTTTTT
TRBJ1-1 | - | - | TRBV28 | CASSFLRAEAFF | TGTGCCAGCAGTTTCCTACGCGCTGAAGCTTTCTTT
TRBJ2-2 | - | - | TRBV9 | CASSVAYRPPSTGELFF | TGTGCCAGCAGCGTAGCTTACAGGCCGCCATCCACCGGGGAGCTGTTTTTT